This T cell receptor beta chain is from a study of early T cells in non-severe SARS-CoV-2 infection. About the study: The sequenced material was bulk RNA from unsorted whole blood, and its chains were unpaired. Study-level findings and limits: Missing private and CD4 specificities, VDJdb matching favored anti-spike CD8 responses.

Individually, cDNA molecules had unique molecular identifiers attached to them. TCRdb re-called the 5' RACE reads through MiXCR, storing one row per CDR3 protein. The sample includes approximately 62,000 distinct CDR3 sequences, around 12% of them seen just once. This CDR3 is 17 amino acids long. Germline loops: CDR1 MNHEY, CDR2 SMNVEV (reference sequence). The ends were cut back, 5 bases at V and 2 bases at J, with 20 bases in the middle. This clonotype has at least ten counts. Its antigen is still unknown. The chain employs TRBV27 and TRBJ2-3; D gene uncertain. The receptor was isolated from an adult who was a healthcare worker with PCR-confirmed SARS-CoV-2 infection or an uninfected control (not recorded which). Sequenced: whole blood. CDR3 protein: CASSLRTNGPFTDTQYF. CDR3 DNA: TGTGCCAGCAGTCTAAGGACGAATGGACCTTTCACAGATACGCAGTATTTT.